This T cell receptor beta chain derives from a study of CD8+ T cells in alopecia areata. Worth noting for this clone: Its antigen is undetermined.

This sample's treatment: oral pan-JAK inhibitor, 5-10 mg twice daily. Using a FACSAria, the CD4+ and CD8+ T cells were sorted from the PBMCs. Study conclusions and caveats: Compared with normal scalp, lesional scalp had higher clonality and more expanded CD8+ clones. Because of a solitary nonresponder, the connection of baseline CD8+ expansion to response stays uncertain.

The CDR3 is made up of 13 amino acids. Germline V gene lookup returns CDR1 MDHEN and CDR2 SYDVKM. V was pared by 6 bases and J by 8 bases, with 16 bases between. Extracted from the samples, RNA was reverse transcribed into cDNA to serve as the sequencing template. Produced via immunoSEQ multiplex PCR; TCRdb's table is partial and in-frame only. Seen here are about 200,000 clones, 58% observed once, and the top ten hold roughly 5%. The chain uses TRBV28 and TRBJ1-2; perhaps TRBD1 as D (5 bases). The source of this sequence is a human donor with alopecia areata. The sequenced sample was CD4+ T cells sorted from blood, obtained at week 24, from a patient treated with tofacitinib. The CDR3 bases are TGTGCCAGCAGCGGGACGGTGAATTGGGGCTACACCTTC. As protein: CASSGTVNWGYTF.